This TCR beta chain was retrieved from a study of Graves' ophthalmopathy and Graves' hyperthyroidism. About the study: Upon initial diagnosis and before any treatment, peripheral blood was collected. Study findings and constraints: The authors also found most expanded thyroid clonotypes above 0.001 frequency in blood.

Amplification from RNA transcripts yielded the TCR beta CDR3 regions. The workflow started with a first-round RT-PCR run with HTBI primers and then moved on to a second-round multiplex PCR. TCRdb re-called the multiplex PCR reads with MiXCR, one entry per CDR3 protein. This table holds 400,000 or so distinct CDR3 sequences, 15% to 19% found once. A diagnosis was made from clinical symptoms together with serum thyroxine, TRAb, thyroid ultrasound and orbital computed tomography. Points on this clonotype: Its specificity is unknown.

This sequence originates from a woman aged 18-30 years with stable Graves' hyperthyroidism. The sequencing sample was made of peripheral blood.

The CDR3 protein is CASSPSSGAGAGYGYTF. CDR3 in DNA: TGTGCCAGCAGCCCCTCATCTGGGGCAGGGGCCGGCTATGGCTACACCTTC. This chain joins TRBV3-1 and TRBJ1-2, with D possibly being TRBD1 (6 bases). The CDR3 runs 17 residues. Trimming took off 4 bases at V and 4 bases at J, with 22 bases between the two ends. Germline loops: CDR1 LGHDT, CDR2 YNNKEL (reference sequence).